Shown below are 28 T cell receptor beta chains from a single sample sequenced in a study of blood T cell dynamics during melanoma immunotherapy. Clones were read by immunoSEQ multiplex PCR, and TCRdb kept only the in-frame ones, dropping some. Among about 10,000 clones listed, 88% were seen once. As to time point: week 3, after first cycle of checkpoint inhibitor. The sequences come from blood, collected from a patient treated with checkpoint blockade. All receptors come from a human donor with melanoma.

This clone occurred once. Mismatch with germline at one junction end may stem from a read error. The chain is built from TRBV7-9 and TRBJ1-5; no clear D gene. The CDR3 length is 16 residues. Germline CDR1 reads SEHNR; CDR2 reads FQNEAQ (reference sequence). CDR3 region: CASSLVLGVGNQPQHF. CDR3 nucleotides: TGCGCCAGCAGCCTCGTACTCGGGGTGGGGAATCAGCCCCAGCATTTT.

This chain links TRBV4-2 with TRBJ2-3; 10 nucleotides line up with TRBD2. From germline, CDR1 is LGHNA and CDR2 YNFKEQ. The junction had 6 bases not matched to a gene; V was cut back by 6 bases and J by 6 bases. The CDR3 consists of 14 residues. CDR3 DNA sequence: TGTGCCAGCAGGGGTAGCGGGAGGATGGATACGCAGTATTTT. Encoded protein: CASRGSGRMDTQYF.

This clone was seen only a few times. The chain recombines TRBV15 with TRBJ1-5; D gene uncertain. This CDR3 is built from 15 residues. Trimming pared 1 base from V and 0 bases from J, leaving 7 bases between. CDR1 is LNHNV and CDR2 is YYDKDF in the germline V gene (reference sequence). The chain's CDR3 is CATSRGAPSNQPQHF. The CDR3 nucleotides are TGTGCCACCAGCAGAGGAGCTCCTAGCAATCAGCCCCAGCATTTT. The full variable domain, rest sourced from reference TRBV15 and TRBJ1-5, is DAMVIQNPRYQVTQFGKPVTLSCSQTLNHNVMYWYQQKSSQAPKLLFHYYDKDFNNEADTPDNFQSRRPNTSFCFLDIRSPGLGDTAMYLCATSRGAPSNQPQHFGDGTRLSIL.

The chain recombines TRBV6-4 with TRBJ2-3, with 10 bases aligning to TRBD1. The length of the CDR3 is 16 residues. V dropped 4 bases and J dropped 1; count of bases not matched to a gene: 5. CDR1 and CDR2 from the germline V gene are MRHNA and SNTAGT. The CDR3 region is CASSAGTGARTDTQYF. The DNA for the CDR3 is TGTGCCAGCAGTGCCGGGACAGGGGCGCGCACAGATACGCAGTATTTT.

The chain combines TRBV5-4 with TRBJ2-5; 7 bases align to TRBD2. This CDR3 spans 15 amino acids. V lost 3 bases, J lost 4 bases, and 9 bases stayed unmatched. Germline loops: CDR1 SGHNT, CDR2 YYREEE (reference sequence). DNA for the CDR3: TGTGCCAGCAGCTCCCTCGTGGGGGAGGGAGAGACCCAGTACTTC. This gives the protein CASSSLVGEGETQYF. Filled out from reference TRBV5-4 and TRBJ2-5, the complete variable domain reads ETGVTQSPTHLIKTRGQQVTLRCSSQSGHNTVSWYQQALGQGPQFIFQYYREEENGRGNFPPRFSGLQFPNYSSELNVNALELDDSALYLCASSSLVGEGETQYFGPGTRLLVL.

The rearrangement uses TRBV13 and TRBJ2-1, with TRBD2 identical over 10 bases. The junction had 32 bases not matched to a gene; V was cut back by 5 bases and J by 4 bases. In germline, CDR1 is PRHDT, CDR2 FYEKMQ (reference sequence). The CDR3 runs to 24 residues. The CDR3 here is CASSPPLILADRTRTSGLYNEQFF. The CDR3 DNA sequence: TGTGCCAGCAGCCCCCCACTCATTCTGGCGGACAGAACTAGGACTAGCGGTTTATACAATGAGCAGTTCTTC.

The chain carries TRBV7-6 and TRBJ1-6, with a possible D match to TRBD1 (6 bases). This CDR3 has 15 residues. CDR1 and CDR2 (germline): SGHVS, FNYEAQ. Trimming took 5 bases from V and 7 from J, leaving 15 bases between them. CDR3 protein: CASSIQGRGNSPLHF. CDR3 nucleotide sequence: TGTGCCAGCAGCATACAGGGACGAGGGAATTCACCCCTCCACTTT. The complete variable domain, with remaining parts taken from reference TRBV7-6 and TRBJ1-6, reads GAGVSQSPRYKVTKRGQDVALRCDPISGHVSLYWYRQALGQGPEFLTYFNYEAQQDKSGLPNDRFSAERPEGSISTLTIQRTEQRDSAMYRCASSIQGRGNSPLHFGNGTRLTVT.

This clone was observed a single time. The V gene is TRBV5-8, the J gene TRBJ2-3, with TRBD2 as a possible D gene (5 bases). CDR3 length: 14 residues. Germline V gene data show CDR1 as SGHTS and CDR2 as YDEGEE. V shed 0 bases and J shed 6 bases, with 11 bases lying between them. In DNA, the CDR3 is TGTGCCAGCAGCTTGGGCGGGCGGAGGGATACGCAGTATTTT. As protein: CASSLGGRRDTQYF.

The chain joins TRBV11-2 to TRBJ1-2; D not resolved. This CDR3 has 13 amino acids. Germline-derived CDR1 and CDR2 are SGHAT and FQNNGV. The V end was cut by 4 bases, the J end by 8 bases, with 14 bases between. For the CDR3, the DNA is TGTGCCAGCAGCTCCACGCGGGGAGGGGGCTACACCTTC. It is translated as CASSSTRGGGYTF. Filled out from reference TRBV11-2 and TRBJ1-2, the complete variable domain reads EAGVAQSPRYKIIEKRQSVAFWCNPISGHATLYWYQQILGQGPKLLIQFQNNGVVDDSQLPKDRFSAERLKGVDSTLKIQPAKLEDSAVYLCASSSTRGGGYTFGSGTRLTVV.

There are a few counts of this clone. The V call is TRBV5-1, the J call TRBJ1-2; D is uncertain. The CDR3 spans 13 residues. In germline, CDR1 is SGHRS, CDR2 YFSETQ. V was clipped by 7 bases and J by 1 base, with 11 bases between them. The CDR3 here is CASSPELNYGYTF. As DNA, the CDR3 is TGCGCCAGCTCCCCTGAGCTTAACTATGGCTACACCTTC.

In this sample, this clone turned up a few times. J is TRBJ1-5 and V is TRBV19; no firm D call. Germline V gives CDR1 LNHDA, CDR2 SQIVND (reference sequence). V shed 7 bases and J shed 9 bases, with 13 bases lying between them. This CDR3 spans 12 amino acids. CDR3 sequence: CASNLIYGPQHF. The CDR3 DNA reads as TGTGCCAGTAACCTTATATACGGGCCCCAGCATTTT.

The chain joins TRBV5-1 to TRBJ2-7; 7 bases agree with TRBD1. Germline CDR1 and CDR2: SGHRS and YFSETQ. J lost 2 bases, V lost 5 bases, and 13 bases had no gene match. The CDR3 contains 16 residues. The CDR3 region has the DNA TGCGCCAGCAGTTCACCGCCCAGGGGGAAAACCTACGAGCAGTACTTC. It codes for CASSSPPRGKTYEQYF. The whole variable domain, remainder taken from reference TRBV5-1 and TRBJ2-7, is KAGVTQTPRYLIKTRGQQVTLSCSPISGHRSVSWYQQTPGQGLQFLFEYFSETQRNKGNFPGRFSGRQFSNSRSEMNVSTLELGDSALYLCASSSPPRGKTYEQYFGPGTRLTVT.

V and J are TRBV19 and TRBJ1-5; D not resolved. V lost 1 base, J lost 1 base, and 8 bases lay in between. CDR1 LNHDA and CDR2 SQIVND come from the germline V gene (reference sequence). The CDR3 has 15 amino acids. CDR3 DNA sequence: TGTGCCAGTAGTATAGGTGTGGCGAGCAATCAGCCCCAGCATTTT. This gives the protein CASSIGVASNQPQHF.

This chain connects TRBV27 to TRBJ2-2; 7 nucleotides agree with TRBD1. Germline V gene sequence: CDR1 MNHEY, CDR2 SMNVEV (reference sequence). V dropped 6 bases and J dropped 6; count of bases not matched to a gene: 7. The CDR3 length is 14 residues. The CDR3 sequence is CASRQGLGAGELFF. The CDR3 DNA follows: TGTGCCAGCAGACAGGGGTTGGGGGCCGGGGAGCTGTTTTTT.

The chain joins TRBV18 to TRBJ2-7, with D perhaps matching TRBD2 (5 bases). The CDR3 contains 14 residues. V was trimmed by 3 bases and J by 3 bases, leaving 12 bases between them. Germline V gives CDR1 KGHSH, CDR2 LQKENI. The CDR3 DNA follows: TGTGCCAGCTCACCTACGACTAACAGCTACGAGCAGTACTTC. Translated: CASSPTTNSYEQYF.

This clone was recorded only once. This rearrangement joins TRBV18 to TRBJ1-2; the D is unclear. The CDR3 has 13 amino acids. Germline assignment: CDR1 KGHSH and CDR2 LQKENI. V gave up 1 base and J gave up 8 bases, with 11 bases separating them. The CDR3 bases are TGTGCCAGCTCACCACGAAAGGATACAGGCTACACCTTC. Amino acids: CASSPRKDTGYTF.

J is TRBJ2-7 and V is TRBV5-1, with D possibly TRBD1 on 5 matching bases. Between the trimmed V and J ends, which lost 2 bases and 3 bases, there was a span of 15 bases. Per the germline V gene, CDR1 is SGHRS and CDR2 is YFSETQ. The CDR3 runs 15 residues. The CDR3 protein is CASSLSDNKFYEQYF. In nucleotides, the CDR3 is TGCGCCAGCAGCTTATCGGACAACAAATTCTACGAGCAGTACTTC. Full variable domain (remainder filled in from reference TRBV5-1 and TRBJ2-7): KAGVTQTPRYLIKTRGQQVTLSCSPISGHRSVSWYQQTPGQGLQFLFEYFSETQRNKGNFPGRFSGRQFSNSRSEMNVSTLELGDSALYLCASSLSDNKFYEQYFGPGTRLTVT.

In this sample, this clone turned up once. This sequence joins TRBV6-1 and TRBJ1-2; TRBD1 aligns across 7 bases. V shed 3 bases, J shed 8 bases, and the junction held 6 bases outside the gene matches. The germline V gene has CDR1 MNHNS and CDR2 SASEGT. CDR3 length: 13 amino acids. The CDR3 loop is CASSDRQGSGYTF. The CDR3 coding sequence is TGTGCCAGCAGTGACCGACAGGGTTCCGGCTACACCTTC.

The chain joins TRBV5-1 to TRBJ2-3; the match to TRBD2 covers 14 bases. Looked up from germline, CDR1 is SGHRS and CDR2 is YFSETQ. The CDR3 is made up of 15 amino acids. V shed 4 bases, J shed 6 bases, and the junction held 4 bases outside the gene matches. CDR3 amino acids: CASSRGLAGADTQYF. CDR3 sequence (DNA): TGCGCCAGCAGCCGGGGACTAGCGGGAGCGGATACGCAGTATTTT.

The V gene is TRBV7-2, the J gene TRBJ2-1; 9 bases are a match to TRBD2. CDR3 length: 16 amino acids. From germline, CDR1 is SGHTA and CDR2 FQGNSA. Germline trimming cut 5 bases from V and 7 bases from J; bases unmatched to any gene: 12. Written as DNA, the CDR3 is TGTGCCAGCAGCCCGAGAATAGCGGGAGATCATAATGAGCAGTTCTTC. Its protein is CASSPRIAGDHNEQFF.

The V gene is TRBV10-2, the J gene TRBJ2-3; a possible D gene is TRBD1 (6 bases). Trimming stripped 7 bases from V and 6 bases from J, with 11 bases between. CDR1 is WSHSY and CDR2 is SAAADI in the germline V gene. CDR3 length equals 12 residues. CDR3 coding DNA: TGCGCCAGCAAAGACAGGTTGGATACGCAGTATTTT. Translation: CASKDRLDTQYF.

This sequence joins TRBV5-1 and TRBJ1-1, with D uncertain. The CDR3 has 14 amino acids. V was shortened by 0 bases and J by 1 base, with 7 bases between the two germline ends. Germline CDR1 and CDR2: SGHRS and YFSETQ. In nucleotides, the CDR3 is TGCGCCAGCAGCTTGGGGTCCTGGAACACTGAAGCTTTCTTT. Amino acid sequence: CASSLGSWNTEAFF.

This chain joins TRBV28 and TRBJ2-7, with no clear D. CDR3 length: 11 residues. V lost 6 bases and J lost 7, with 10 bases in between. Germline V gene sequence: CDR1 MDHEN, CDR2 SYDVKM. As DNA, the CDR3 is TGTGCCAGCAGCTTCAGTAAAGAGCAGTACTTC. This gives the protein CASSFSKEQYF.

The chain has TRBV15 and TRBJ2-5; perhaps TRBD1 as D (6 bases). Per germline, CDR1 LNHNV and CDR2 YYDKDF (reference sequence). CDR3 length equals 15 residues. V was clipped by 1 base and J by 6 bases, with 15 bases between them. CDR3 sequence reads: CATSRASSGAQTQYF. CDR3 in DNA: TGTGCCACCAGCAGAGCCTCATCAGGGGCACAGACCCAGTACTTC.

This clone was detected once. The V call is TRBV19, the J call TRBJ1-3; D not resolved. Between the trimmed V and J ends, which lost 7 bases and 0 bases, there was a span of 16 bases. Germline V gene lookup returns CDR1 LNHDA and CDR2 SQIVND (reference sequence). This CDR3 has 16 amino acids. The CDR3 here is CASTPRRNYSGNTIYF. CDR3 nucleotides: TGTGCCAGTACCCCAAGGCGGAATTACTCTGGAAACACCATATATTTT.

V is TRBV6-5 and J is TRBJ2-7; D might be TRBD2 (6 bases). V was clipped by 2 bases and J by 4 bases, with 15 bases between them. CDR3 length equals 15 residues. Germline loops: CDR1 MNHEY, CDR2 SVGAGI. CDR3 sequence (DNA): TGTGCCAGCAGTTACGAGGGAGGTTTTCCATACGAGCAGTACTTC. Its translation is CASSYEGGFPYEQYF.

V gene TRBV5-4 combines with J gene TRBJ2-1; 16 positions agree with TRBD2. This CDR3 comprises 14 residues. The ends lost 4 bases at V and 14 bases at J; junction bases unmatched: 6. CDR1 SGHNT and CDR2 YYREEE come from the germline V gene (reference sequence). The CDR3, as DNA: TGTGCCAGCAGCCAGGGACTAGCGGGAGGGCCGAAGTTCTTC. Encoded protein: CASSQGLAGGPKFF.

The rearrangement uses TRBV27 and TRBJ2-4, with D perhaps given as TRBD1 or TRBD2 (5 bases each). The CDR3 loop spans 18 amino acids. The germline CDR1 and CDR2 sequences are MNHEY and SMNVEV (reference sequence). V dropped 3 bases and J dropped 1 base, with 19 bases sitting between them. Written as DNA, the CDR3 is TGTGCCAGCAGTTTTTCACCGAGGGGCGTGGGGGCCAAAAACATTCAGTACTTC. It codes for CASSFSPRGVGAKNIQYF.